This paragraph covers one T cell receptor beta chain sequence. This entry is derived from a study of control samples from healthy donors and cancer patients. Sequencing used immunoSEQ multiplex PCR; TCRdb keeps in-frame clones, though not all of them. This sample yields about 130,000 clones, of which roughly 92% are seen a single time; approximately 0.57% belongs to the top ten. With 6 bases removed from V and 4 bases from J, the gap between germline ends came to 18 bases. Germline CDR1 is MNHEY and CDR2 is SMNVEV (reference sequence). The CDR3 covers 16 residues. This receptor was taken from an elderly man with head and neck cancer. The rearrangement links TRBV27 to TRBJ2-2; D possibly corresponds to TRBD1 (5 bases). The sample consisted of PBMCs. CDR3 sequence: CASRPGMAPGTGELFF. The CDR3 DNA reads TGTGCCAGCAGGCCAGGGATGGCCCCGGGCACCGGGGAGCTGTTTTTT.